The 27 T cell receptor beta chains presented below share a single source sample, sequenced in a study of T cells after posttransplantation cyclophosphamide. Methotrexate plus calcineurin inhibitor accompanied controls' myeloablative marrow transplants; sampling was 1 year later. Profiled with immunoSEQ multiplex PCR; TCRdb holds only in-frame clones, not every one. The sample has about 18,000 clones; around 85% are singletons. Sequencing used PBMCs, obtained after allogeneic stem cell transplant with calcineurin inhibitor and methotrexate. The receptors originated from a female patient between 18 and 30 years old who received an allogeneic stem cell transplant from an unrelated donor, was CMV-positive, and had acute and chronic GVHD. The graft donor may have contributed some T cells.

The V and J genes are TRBV4-1 and TRBJ2-7; TRBD2 matches at 8 bases. Germline-derived CDR1 and CDR2 are MGHRA and YSYEKL. The length of the CDR3 is 15 residues. With 2 bases clipped from V and 1 base from J, the junction kept 4 bases outside the gene matches. In DNA form, the CDR3 reads TGCGCCAGCAGCCAAACCAGCGGGAGTTCCTACGAGCAGTACTTC. Its translation: CASSQTSGSSYEQYF.

The chain employs TRBV5-1 and TRBJ2-5, with D possibly being TRBD1 (5 bases). Trimming removed 0 bases at V and 5 bases at J, with 11 bases between. Germline CDR1 and CDR2: SGHRS and YFSETQ. The CDR3 totals 14 residues. Here the CDR3 DNA reads TGCGCCAGCAGCTTGGCGACAGATCGGGAGACCCAGTACTTC. Protein sequence: CASSLATDRETQYF.

V and J are TRBV2 and TRBJ2-7; 8 bases line up with TRBD1. From germline, CDR1 is SNHLY and CDR2 FYNNEI. The CDR3 totals 17 residues. The J segment lost 3 bases and the V segment lost 7 bases, leaving 17 bases of the junction unmatched. In DNA, the CDR3 is TGTGCCAGCATAATGGACAGGGTCCGAACAACCAACTACGAGCAGTACTTC. Residues: CASIMDRVRTTNYEQYF.

The V gene is TRBV5-1, the J gene TRBJ2-2; D possibly corresponds to TRBD2 (5 bases). The CDR3 extends over 15 amino acids. Trimming cost V 3 bases and J 0 bases, with 9 bases left between them. Germline V gene lookup returns CDR1 SGHRS and CDR2 YFSETQ. DNA for the CDR3: TGCGCCAGCAGCTCCTCCGGGACGAACACCGGGGAGCTGTTTTTT. As protein: CASSSSGTNTGELFF.

The rearrangement links TRBV6-5 to TRBJ1-2, with 8 bases fitting TRBD1. CDR3 size: 15 residues. The germline V gene encodes CDR1 MNHEY and CDR2 SVGAGI. Unmatched junction bases numbered 15, after V lost 6 bases and J lost 9 bases. The CDR3 coding sequence is TGTGCCAGCAGGGGAGAGGGACAGGTTAGGGGGCGCTACACCTTC. It is translated as CASRGEGQVRGRYTF.

V usage is TRBV30 and J usage is TRBJ1-3; D not certain. V shed 3 bases and J shed 7 bases, with 7 bases lying between them. This CDR3 region has 11 residues. The germline CDR1 and CDR2 sequences are GTSNPN and SVGIG (reference sequence). Here the CDR3 DNA reads TGTGCCTGGAGAACGGGGAACACCATATATTTT. Amino acids: CAWRTGNTIYF.

This rearrangement joins TRBV18 to TRBJ2-3; 7 positions agree with TRBD2. This CDR3 contains 13 residues. The germline CDR1 and CDR2 sequences are KGHSH and LQKENI. The junction had 1 base not matched to a gene; V was cut back by 2 bases and J by 5 bases. This CDR3 reads CASSPIAGDTQYF. The CDR3 DNA is TGTGCCAGCTCACCAATAGCGGGAGATACGCAGTATTTT.

The rearrangement joins TRBV21-1 to TRBJ2-1; the table's D call, TRBD1, has no DNA check behind it. TRBV21-1 is termed a pseudogene. This CDR3 has 16 residues. CDR3 sequence (DNA): TGTGCCAGCAGCGTTCGAGGACAGGGTTCCTACAATGAGCAGTTCTTC. Encoded protein: CASSVRGQGSYNEQFF.

The chain carries TRBV7-9 and TRBJ2-1; a possible D gene is TRBD2 (5 bases). The CDR3 sequence is 13 residues long. The germline CDR1 and CDR2 sequences are SEHNR and FQNEAQ (reference sequence). CDR3 DNA: TGTGCATCTAGCCAGAGCTCCTACAATGAGCAGTTCTTC. Its protein product is CASSQSSYNEQFF. The variable domain in full, completed from reference TRBV7-9 and TRBJ2-1, reads DTGVSQNPRHKITKRGQNVTFRCDPISEHNRLYWYRQTLGQGPEFLTYFQNEAQLEKSRLLSDRFSAERPKGSFSTLEIQRTEQGDSAMYLCASSQSSYNEQFFGPGTRLTVL.

The genes are TRBV4-2 and TRBJ2-7, with TRBD2 matching 10 bases. Germline CDR1 is LGHNA and CDR2 is YNFKEQ. V was pared by 2 bases and J by 3 bases, with 4 bases of the junction left unmatched. CDR3 length: 15 amino acids. The CDR3 loop is CASSQTSGDYYEQYF. CDR3 bases: TGTGCCAGCAGCCAAACTAGCGGGGACTACTACGAGCAGTACTTC.

The chain employs TRBV7-9 and TRBJ2-1, with TRBD1 matching 7 bases. Trimming took 5 bases from V and 1 from J; bases not matched to a gene: 5. The CDR3 sequence is 15 residues long. Germline CDR1 is SEHNR and CDR2 is FQNEAQ (reference sequence). CDR3 loop: CASSALTGSYNEQFF. CDR3 nucleotide sequence: TGTGCCAGCAGCGCACTGACAGGGTCCTACAATGAGCAGTTCTTC.

The count of this clone is one. The chain has TRBV6-5 and TRBJ2-1, with 10 positions matching TRBD1. The CDR3 extends over 15 amino acids. V gave up 7 bases and J gave up 6 bases; unmatched junction bases: 9. In germline, CDR1 is MNHEY, CDR2 SVGAGI. The CDR3 DNA reads TGTGCCAGCACTATACGGACAGGGGGGTTCAATGAGCAGTTCTTC. Translated, it gives CASTIRTGGFNEQFF.

The V and J genes are TRBV6-5 and TRBJ1-1; D might be TRBD1 (6 bases). CDR3 length: 14 amino acids. Germline V gives CDR1 MNHEY, CDR2 SVGAGI. Trimming shortened V by 8 bases and J by 1 base, and 14 bases separated the two germline ends. The CDR3 DNA sequence: TGTGCCAGCTTTTCAATACAGGGGAACACTGAAGCTTTCTTT. This encodes CASFSIQGNTEAFF.

The V and J genes are TRBV9 and TRBJ2-3; no clear D. CDR1 and CDR2 from the germline V gene are SGDLS and YYNGEE. The CDR3 length is 16 residues. V lost 0 bases and J 0 bases, leaving 11 bases between the germline ends. The CDR3 here is CASSVGHNPSTDTQYF. DNA for the CDR3: TGTGCCAGCAGCGTAGGGCATAATCCTAGCACAGATACGCAGTATTTT.

The V gene is TRBV6-1, the J gene TRBJ2-7; 7 bases are shared with TRBD1. The V gene end was trimmed by 7 bases and the J gene end by 1 base; junction bases not matched to a gene: 7. Germline V gene lookup returns CDR1 MNHNS and CDR2 SASEGT. CDR3 length: 14 residues. The CDR3 region is CASTSGTVSYEQYF. The CDR3 DNA is TGTGCCAGCACCTCCGGGACAGTGTCCTACGAGCAGTACTTC.

In its sample, this clone was seen a few times. V is TRBV11-2 and J is TRBJ2-7; TRBD1 is a possible D gene (5 bases). The V end lost 0 bases, the J end lost 1 base, and 10 bases lay between the germline ends. This CDR3 contains 15 residues. Germline V CDR1 and CDR2: SGHAT, FQNNGV. CDR3 sequence (DNA): TGTGCCAGCAGCTTAGAGGACACATTTTCCTACGAGCAGTACTTC. It codes for CASSLEDTFSYEQYF.

This chain joins TRBV19 and TRBJ2-1, with 7 bases fitting TRBD2. The J segment lost 4 bases and the V segment lost 0 bases, leaving 3 bases of the junction unmatched. CDR3 length equals 15 residues. Germline V gene data show CDR1 as LNHDA and CDR2 as SQIVND (reference sequence). The CDR3 DNA reads as TGTGCCAGTAGTATAGACAGGGAGGGGTACAATGAGCAGTTCTTC. Translated, it gives CASSIDREGYNEQFF. The full variable domain, its missing parts supplied by reference TRBV19 and TRBJ2-1, is DGGITQSPKYLFRKEGQNVTLSCEQNLNHDAMYWYRQDPGQGLRLIYYSQIVNDFQKGDIAEGYSVSREKKESFPLTVTSAQKNPTAFYLCASSIDREGYNEQFFGPGTRLTVL.

The chain has TRBV7-2 and TRBJ1-5, with TRBD1 matching over 8 bases. The V segment lost 5 bases and the J segment 4 bases; nucleotides outside the gene matches: 4. The V gene's germline CDR1 is SGHTA and CDR2 FQGNSA. This CDR3 is 14 amino acids long. The CDR3 protein is CASSPRTGNQPQHF. CDR3 coding DNA: TGTGCCAGCAGCCCGCGGACAGGGAATCAGCCCCAGCATTTT.

V and J are TRBV13 and TRBJ2-4; 7 bases match TRBD1. This CDR3 contains 14 residues. The V and J ends lost 5 bases and 8 bases, in that order; junction bases with no gene match: 9. Germline CDR1 and CDR2: PRHDT and FYEKMQ (reference sequence). CDR3 loop: CASSPDRAGHIQYF. For the CDR3, the DNA is TGTGCCAGCAGCCCCGACAGGGCCGGACACATTCAGTACTTC.

V is TRBV5-1 and J is TRBJ2-2, with 12 bases aligning to TRBD2. V dropped 1 base and J dropped 7; count of bases not matched to a gene: 20. Germline lookup yields CDR1 SGHRS and CDR2 YFSETQ. This CDR3 is 21 amino acids long. The CDR3 DNA reads TGCGCCAGCAGCTTGATCCCCGTGGTGACTAGCGGGAGCGGGAATGGCGGGGAGCTGTTTTTT. Residues: CASSLIPVVTSGSGNGGELFF.

The rearrangement uses TRBV5-1 and TRBJ2-1, with a possible D match to TRBD1 (5 bases). With 4 bases removed from V and 3 bases from J, the gap between germline ends came to 11 bases. The length of the CDR3 is 14 residues. Germline CDR1 SGHRS, CDR2 YFSETQ. CDR3 DNA: TGCGCCAGCAGCCCTCGACAGAACTACAATGAGCAGTTCTTC. It translates to CASSPRQNYNEQFF.

V gene TRBV7-9 combines with J gene TRBJ1-2; D perhaps matches TRBD1 (5 bases). CDR1 SEHNR and CDR2 FQNEAQ come from the germline V gene (reference sequence). Trimming took 5 bases from V and 0 from J, leaving 13 bases between them. The CDR3 is 15 amino acids. The CDR3 region has the DNA TGTGCCAGCAGCCCCCTCATACAGGCTAACTATGGCTACACCTTC. This sequence encodes CASSPLIQANYGYTF.

The gene calls are TRBV7-2 and TRBJ2-3; D is uncertain. Germline CDR1 is SGHTA and CDR2 is FQGNSA. The CDR3 has 11 amino acids. V was shortened by 5 bases and J by 6 bases, with 6 bases between the two germline ends. The CDR3 sequence: CASSRIDTQYF. The DNA of the CDR3 is TGTGCCAGCAGCCGTATCGATACGCAGTATTTT.

This chain links TRBV5-1 with TRBJ2-5, with 9 bases fitting TRBD2. The CDR3 sequence is 16 residues long. Trimming cost V 4 bases and J 1 base; bases outside gene matches: 8. The germline CDR1 and CDR2 sequences are SGHRS and YFSETQ. The DNA for the CDR3 is TGCGCCAGCAGCCAGACTAGCGGCCACCCCCAAGAGACCCAGTACTTC. Translating gives CASSQTSGHPQETQYF.

This clone was picked up one time. The chain couples TRBV2 to TRBJ2-5; 9 bases line up with TRBD2. TRBJ2-7 explains the end of the DNA better; the J call may be wrong. CDR1 and CDR2 (germline): SNHLY, FYNNEI. The CDR3 is 13 residues long. DNA for the CDR3: TGTGCCAGCGTAGCGGGAGAGTTTGACGAGCAGTACTTC. As protein: CASVAGEFDEQYF.

The rearrangement links TRBV16 to TRBJ1-2, with 9 bases that match TRBD1. CDR1 and CDR2 (germline): KGHSY, FQNENV. V dropped 4 bases and J dropped 5; count of bases not matched to a gene: 2. The CDR3 contains 13 residues. This chain's CDR3 is CASSPTGGYGYTF. In DNA, the CDR3 is TGTGCCAGCAGCCCGACAGGGGGTTATGGCTACACCTTC.

The chain's CDR3 is CASSWGDRDSYEQYF. The CDR3 DNA is TGCGCCAGCAGCTGGGGGGACAGGGACTCCTACGAGCAGTACTTC. The rearrangement uses TRBV5-1 and TRBJ2-7; 9 bases fit TRBD1. This CDR3 has 15 amino acids. The V and J ends lost 3 bases and 0 bases, in that order; junction bases with no gene match: 4. Germline V CDR1 and CDR2: SGHRS, YFSETQ.